These T cell receptor beta chains were read from a single sample in a study of T cells in Graves' hyperthyroidism and ophthalmopathy. MiXCR, applied by TCRdb to the multiplex PCR reads, yields one record per CDR3 protein. The sample carries nearly 750,000 distinct CDR3 sequences, roughly a third recorded once. Sequencing used blood. The receptors were gathered from a woman aged 40-49 years with Graves' hyperthyroidism. Both conserved end residues are part of each CDR3. The D gene is left open where the match is weak. Rows give clone size only sometimes, using once, few, many, or a class for an expanded clone.

CDR3 | DNA | size | J | V | D
CASSTQGRTEALF | TGTGCCAGCAGCACACAGGGTCGAACTGAAGCTCTCTTT | . | TRBJ1-1 | TRBV7-9 | .
CASSLFDSRNEKLFF | TGTGCCAGCAGCCTTTTCGACAGTCGGAATGAAAAACTGTTTTTT | . | TRBJ1-4 | TRBV6-1 | .
CASSLGLAVGETQYF | TGTGCCAGCAGCCTGGGACTAGCCGTGGGAGAGACCCAGTACTTC | many | TRBJ2-5 | TRBV7-2 | TRBD2
CSARGAGGNYGYTF | TGCAGTGCTAGAGGTGCAGGGGGCAACTATGGCTACACCTTC | few | TRBJ1-2 | TRBV20-1 | TRBD1
CAIRGRQGGPGELFF | TGTGCCATCAGGGGAAGACAGGGAGGCCCCGGGGAGCTGTTTTTT | many | TRBJ2-2 | TRBV10-3 | .
CASSQGQGF | TGTGCCAGCAGCCAGGGGCAGGGTTTT | few | TRBJ2-2 | TRBV7-6 | .
CGAGGGTYEQYF | TGCGGGGCGGGGGGGGGTACTTACGAGCAGTACTTC | . | TRBJ2-7 | TRBV20-1 | TRBD2
CASSGTGGVNQPQHF | TGTGCCAGCAGTGGAACAGGGGGGGTAAATCAGCCCCAGCATTTT | . | TRBJ1-5 | TRBV25-1 | TRBD1
CASSLMTGSYEQYF | TGTGCCAGCAGCTTGATGACAGGCTCCTACGAGCAGTACTTC | few | TRBJ2-7 | TRBV5-5 | .
CASSYSTGSTDF | TGTGCCAGCAGTTACTCGACAGGCTCAACCGATTTT | many | TRBJ1-3 | TRBV6-5 | .
CASSAPSGHPEGYEQYF | TGTGCCAGCAGCGCTCCCAGCGGGCACCCTGAAGGCTACGAGCAGTACTTC | . | TRBJ2-7 | TRBV7-2 | .
CATSDLDVMGDTQYF | TGTGCCACCAGTGATCTGGACGTGATGGGGGATACGCAGTATTTT | . | TRBJ2-3 | TRBV25-1 | .
CSARGGGGSGYTF | TGCAGTGCTAGAGGTGGAGGGGGCAGTGGCTACACCTTC | many | TRBJ1-2 | TRBV20-1 | TRBD1
CASSLPPRGEQYF | TGTGCCAGCAGTTTACCACCGCGGGGCGAGCAGTACTTC | few | TRBJ2-7 | TRBV12-3/TRBV12-4 | .
CAISEDAEQYF | TGTGCCATCAGTGAGGACGCTGAGCAGTACTTC | . | TRBJ2-7 | TRBV10-3 | .
CSARGPRNSPLHF | TGCAGTGCTAGGGGCCCGCGGAATTCACCCCTCCACTTT | . | TRBJ1-6 | TRBV20-1 | .
CASSTGRHLSGNTIYF | TGTGCCAGCAGTACGGGACGGCATCTCTCTGGAAACACCATATATTTT | many | TRBJ1-3 | TRBV6-2/TRBV6-3 | .
CASSLEGSYGKLFF | TGTGCCAGCAGTTTGGAAGGGTCATATGGAAAACTGTTTTTT | . | TRBJ1-4 | TRBV12-3/TRBV12-4 | .